A single sample is the source of the 15 T cell receptor beta chains below, sequenced in a study of blood T cell repertoires in COVID-19 (TCRdb year 2020). Library creation used the immunoSEQ multiplex PCR assay. As stored in TCRdb, this immuneACCESS dataset retains in-frame rearrangements with V and J assigned. A fraction of the clones does not appear; measured against another copy, unresolved V genes explain less than half of the discrepancy, and the remainder lacks a known reason. This sample is represented by roughly 150,000 clones; 75% to 90% of them were singletons. The top ten clones comprise roughly 0.52% of the sample. Sample: peripheral blood. The receptors were sampled from a man in his sixties with acute or convalescent COVID-19.

This rearrangement joins TRBV7-2 to TRBJ2-3; D uncertain. Germline V gene sequence: CDR1 SGHTA, CDR2 FQGNSA. With 5 bases removed from V and 1 base from J, the gap between germline ends came to 4 bases. This CDR3 has 12 residues. The CDR3: CASSPRTDTQYF. In DNA form, the CDR3 reads TGTGCCAGCAGCCCTCGCACAGATACGCAGTATTTT.

The chain couples TRBV18 to TRBJ2-5, with 9 positions matching TRBD1. Germline V gene data show CDR1 as KGHSH and CDR2 as LQKENI. CDR3 size: 12 residues. V lost 3 bases to trimming and J lost 9 bases; unmatched junction nucleotides: 2. The CDR3 spells CASSPGQGSQYF. CDR3 DNA: TGTGCCAGCTCACCGGGACAGGGATCCCAGTACTTC.

This chain joins TRBV3-1 (or the pseudogene TRBV3-2) and TRBJ2-1, with TRBD2 matching over 11 bases. There are 15 residues in the CDR3. V lost 7 bases and J lost 4; bases outside the gene matches: 6. Germline values: CDR1 LGHDT, CDR2 YNNKEL (reference sequence). CDR3 loop: CASMASGRYYNEQFF. In nucleotides, the CDR3 is TGTGCCAGCATGGCTAGCGGGAGGTATTACAATGAGCAGTTCTTC.

This clone came up a few times. The chain couples TRBV19 to TRBJ2-1; 8 bases fit TRBD2. V lost 0 bases and J lost 0; bases outside the gene matches: 7. CDR1 is LNHDA, CDR2 SQIVND, per germline (reference sequence). The CDR3 has 18 amino acids. The CDR3 DNA is TGTGCCAGTAGTATAGAGTTGAGCGGGGGTCGCTCCTACAATGAGCAGTTCTTC. Translation: CASSIELSGGRSYNEQFF. Filled out from reference TRBV19 and TRBJ2-1, the complete variable domain reads DGGITQSPKYLFRKEGQNVTLSCEQNLNHDAMYWYRQDPGQGLRLIYYSQIVNDFQKGDIAEGYSVSREKKESFPLTVTSAQKNPTAFYLCASSIELSGGRSYNEQFFGPGTRLTVL.

The chain links TRBV11-2 to TRBJ1-2; TRBD1 might be the D (5 bases). The CDR3 consists of 12 residues. V lost 4 bases and J lost 4, with 7 bases in between. Germline V gene data show CDR1 as SGHAT and CDR2 as FQNNGV. The CDR3 DNA follows: TGTGCCAGCAGCTCGACAGTCTATGGCTACACCTTC. It is translated as CASSSTVYGYTF.

The sample holds a few counts of this clone. The CDR3 spells CASSSRGTSGRFEQYF. In DNA, the CDR3 is TGTGCCAGCAGCTCCCGTGGGACTAGCGGGAGATTTGAGCAGTACTTC. The chain carries TRBV5-6 and TRBJ2-7, with TRBD2 matching 14 bases. This CDR3 region has 16 residues. V shed 3 bases, J shed 7 bases, and the junction held 9 bases outside the gene matches. CDR1 SGHDT and CDR2 YYEEEE come from the germline V gene. Based on the CDR3 plus reference TRBV5-6 and TRBJ2-7, the full variable domain is DAGVTQSPTHLIKTRGQQVTLRCSPKSGHDTVSWYQQALGQGPQFIFQYYEEEERQRGNFPDRFSGHQFPNYSSELNVNALLLGDSALYLCASSSRGTSGRFEQYFGPGTRLTVT.

The V gene is TRBV4-2, the J gene TRBJ2-3; 12 bases fit TRBD2. The V and J ends lost 0 bases and 4 bases, in that order; junction bases with no gene match: 2. The germline CDR1 and CDR2 sequences are LGHNA and YNFKEQ. The CDR3 loop spans 16 amino acids. This CDR3 reads CASSQETSGSPDTQYF. In nucleotides, the CDR3 is TGTGCCAGCAGCCAAGAGACTAGCGGGAGCCCAGATACGCAGTATTTT.

The gene calls are TRBV28 and TRBJ2-3; D remains ambiguous. Germline-derived CDR1 and CDR2 are MDHEN and SYDVKM. The CDR3 has 11 amino acids. Trimming removed 5 bases at V and 3 bases at J, with 3 bases between. CDR3 bases: TGTGCCAGCAGTCAAACAGATACGCAGTATTTT. Translating it yields CASSQTDTQYF.

The gene calls are TRBV29-1 and TRBJ2-5, with 7 bases aligning to TRBD1. The CDR3 is 13 residues long. V dropped 1 base and J dropped 7; count of bases not matched to a gene: 6. The V gene's germline CDR1 is SQVTM and CDR2 ANQGSEA. CDR3 amino acids: CSVEGTGAGTQYF. CDR3 DNA: TGCAGCGTTGAAGGTACAGGGGCGGGGACCCAGTACTTC.

V is TRBV30 and J is TRBJ2-7; D call uncertain. This CDR3 comprises 13 residues. The germline V and J ends were trimmed by 4 bases and 0 bases, with 10 bases remaining between them. CDR1 GTSNPN and CDR2 SVGIG come from the germline V gene (reference sequence). CDR3 in DNA: TGTGCCTGGAACGTGGGCCTCTCCTACGAGCAGTACTTC. Protein sequence: CAWNVGLSYEQYF.

This clone has just a few counts. This sequence joins TRBV30 and TRBJ2-7; 13 bases align to TRBD2. CDR3 length: 13 amino acids. Looked up from germline, CDR1 is GTSNPN and CDR2 is SVGIG (reference sequence). Trimming took 8 bases from V and 5 from J; bases not matched to a gene: 6. The CDR3: CARGTSGVHEQYF. The CDR3 nucleotides read TGTGCCAGAGGGACTAGCGGGGTCCACGAGCAGTACTTC.

CDR3 amino acids: CASISLGLSYEQYF. As DNA, the CDR3 is TGTGCCAGCATCTCCCTGGGCCTCTCCTACGAGCAGTACTTC. The chain couples TRBV6-5 to TRBJ2-7, with D unclear. The CDR3 runs 14 residues. Germline loops: CDR1 MNHEY, CDR2 SVGAGI. The V end lost 7 bases, the J end lost 0 bases, and 13 bases lay between the germline ends.

The genes are TRBV29-1 and TRBJ1-3; D not certain. In germline, CDR1 is SQVTM, CDR2 ANQGSEA. V was clipped by 7 bases and J by 4 bases, with 8 bases between them. The CDR3 length is 11 residues. For the CDR3, the DNA is TGCAGCGCCGAACAGGGAAACACCATATATTTT. Protein product: CSAEQGNTIYF.

The chain combines TRBV6-6 with TRBJ1-1, with TRBD1 as a possible D gene (6 bases). CDR3 length equals 14 residues. Trimming stripped 4 bases from V and 0 bases from J, with 9 bases between. The germline V gene encodes CDR1 MNHNY and CDR2 SVGAGI (reference sequence). The DNA of the CDR3 is TGTGCCAGCAGTTGGGGACATCTGAACACTGAAGCTTTCTTT. This sequence encodes CASSWGHLNTEAFF.

This clone was counted only a few times. This rearrangement joins TRBV4-1 to TRBJ1-1, with D possibly being TRBD1 (5 bases). The CDR3 has 14 residues. In germline, CDR1 is MGHRA, CDR2 YSYEKL. Trimming took off 1 base at V and 2 bases at J, with 8 bases between the two ends. DNA of the CDR3: TGCGCCAGCAGCCAAGCCAGGGTAAACACTGAAGCTTTCTTT. The encoded protein is CASSQARVNTEAFF.